The clone carrying this T cell receptor (beta chain) was counted many times. These data originate in a study of T cell repertoires in cytomegalovirus infection. Between the trimmed V and J ends, which lost 8 bases and 7 bases, there was a span of 15 bases. The germline V gene has CDR1 SEHNR and CDR2 FQNEAQ (reference sequence). The CDR3 extends over 14 amino acids. TCRdb ran MiXCR on the reads and lists one entry per CDR3 protein. The data hold 310,000 or so distinct CDR3 sequences, with roughly 15% observed a single time. The sequence was obtained from a human donor in good health (CMV status not recorded). Some clones in this sample may be carry-over from other donors' samples. The V gene is TRBV7-9, the J gene TRBJ1-6; D not resolved. The sequencing input was PBMCs. The CDR3 DNA is TGTGCCAGCGGACTGGAGGTTGAAAATTCACCCCTCCACTTT. It yields the protein CASGLEVENSPLHF.